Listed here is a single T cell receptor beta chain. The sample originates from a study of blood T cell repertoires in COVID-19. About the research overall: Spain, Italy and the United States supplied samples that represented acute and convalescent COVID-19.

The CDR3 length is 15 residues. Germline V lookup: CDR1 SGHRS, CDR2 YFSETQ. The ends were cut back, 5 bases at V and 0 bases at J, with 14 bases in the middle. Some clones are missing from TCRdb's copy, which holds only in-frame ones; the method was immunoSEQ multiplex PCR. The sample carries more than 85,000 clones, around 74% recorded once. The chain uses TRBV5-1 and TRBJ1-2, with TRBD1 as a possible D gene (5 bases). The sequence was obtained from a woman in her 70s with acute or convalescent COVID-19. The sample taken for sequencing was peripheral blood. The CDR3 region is CASSLQGETNYGYTF. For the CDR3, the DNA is TGCGCCAGCAGTCTCCAGGGTGAGACTAACTATGGCTACACCTTC.